The entry below describes one TCR beta chain. Its specificity is unknown. The table came from immunoSEQ multiplex PCR; TCRdb's copy has only in-frame clones and leaves some out. The sample carries 200,000 to 250,000 clones, roughly 88% recorded once. The validation cohort, a group of around 120 subjects, included the donors and was separate from the roughly 700-subject first cohort. These data come from a study of cytomegalovirus exposure and HLA in healthy donors. Notes on the study in general: In vitro data verified three CMV-associated chains as specific for CMV antigens. There were some public TCRs occurring in many donors, but most TCR sequences were rare.

The sample consisted of PBMCs. The TCR was taken from a woman aged 25 to 39 in good health and CMV-seropositive.

CDR3 amino acids: CASSLPSGRNTQYF. The CDR3 coding sequence is TGTGCCAGCAGCTTGCCTAGCGGGAGAAATACGCAGTATTTT. The gene calls are TRBV13 and TRBJ2-3; 10 nucleotides agree with TRBD2. Trimming removed 3 bases from V and 7 bases from J; junction bases left unmatched: 4. Per the germline V gene, CDR1 is PRHDT and CDR2 is FYEKMQ (reference sequence). The CDR3 loop spans 14 amino acids.